This passage covers 8 T cell receptor beta chains from one sample sequenced in a study of blood T cell repertoires in COVID-19. Sequencing was performed with immunoSEQ multiplex PCR; in TCRdb, only in-frame clones are kept and a portion is missing. The sample has almost 95,000 clones; 72% are singletons. Sequenced sample: peripheral blood. These receptors were collected from a woman aged 55-70 years in a cohort sampled during active or convalescent COVID-19.

The chain joins TRBV9 to TRBJ1-3; D is unresolved. Germline CDR1 and CDR2: SGDLS and YYNGEE. With 0 bases removed from V and 0 bases from J, the gap between germline ends came to 4 bases. This CDR3 is built from 14 residues. The CDR3 sequence is CASSVDLSGNTIYF. CDR3 nucleotide sequence: TGTGCCAGCAGCGTAGATCTCTCTGGAAACACCATATATTTT.

This clone turned up a few times. The V call is TRBV2, the J call TRBJ2-2; D possibly corresponds to TRBD1 (6 bases). Germline V gene sequence: CDR1 SNHLY, CDR2 FYNNEI. This CDR3 spans 16 amino acids. With 4 bases removed from V and 3 bases from J, the gap between germline ends came to 15 bases. As DNA, the CDR3 is TGTGCCAGCAGTGGGGACGGGACAATATACACCGGGGAGCTGTTTTTT. Translated: CASSGDGTIYTGELFF.

The chain uses TRBV3-1 (or the pseudogene TRBV3-2) and TRBJ2-7; D uncertain. The CDR3 sequence is 13 residues long. Germline V gene sequence: CDR1 LGHDT, CDR2 YNNKEL (reference sequence). With 4 bases removed from V and 4 bases from J, the gap between germline ends came to 11 bases. In DNA, the CDR3 is TGTGCCAGCAGCCGCATCCGACAATACGAGCAGTACTTC. As protein: CASSRIRQYEQYF.

The chain has TRBV19 and TRBJ1-5; TRBD1 might be the D (5 bases). Trimming removed 3 bases at V and 3 bases at J, with 9 bases between. The length of the CDR3 is 14 residues. Germline CDR1 LNHDA, CDR2 SQIVND (reference sequence). Written as DNA, the CDR3 is TGTGCCAGTAGTATTCAGGGCTACAATCAGCCCCAGCATTTT. Translated: CASSIQGYNQPQHF.

The V call is TRBV30, the J call TRBJ1-3; D is uncertain. Between the trimmed V and J ends, which lost 4 bases and 4 bases, there was a span of 11 bases. The CDR3 is 13 amino acids. Germline assignment: CDR1 GTSNPN and CDR2 SVGIG (reference sequence). The CDR3 DNA sequence: TGTGCCTGGACCCGCGCAGGAGGAAACACCATATATTTT. It translates to CAWTRAGGNTIYF. The variable domain in full, with the rest retrieved from reference TRBV30 and TRBJ1-3, is SQTIHQWPATLVQPVGSPLSLECTVEGTSNPNLYWYRQAAGRGLQLLFYSVGIGQISSEVPQNLSASRPQDRQFILSSKKLLLSDSGFYLCAWTRAGGNTIYFGEGSWLTVV.

The chain uses TRBV4-1 and TRBJ2-1; 14 bases match TRBD2. V was clipped by 3 bases and J by 13 bases; unmatched bases: 11. Germline CDR1 and CDR2: MGHRA and YSYEKL. This CDR3 is built from 16 residues. CDR3 amino acids: CASSQLGLAGAPEQFF. CDR3 DNA sequence: TGCGCCAGCAGCCAGCTGGGACTAGCGGGGGCCCCCGAACAGTTCTTC.

This clone was seen only a few times. DNA of the CDR3: TGTGCCAGCAGCCGAGCGGGTGCGGTCGGCTATGGCTACACCTTC. Protein: CASSRAGAVGYGYTF. The V and J genes are TRBV11-2 and TRBJ1-2, with D uncertain. CDR3 size: 15 residues. Trimming stripped 5 bases from V and 4 bases from J, with 17 bases between. From germline, CDR1 is SGHAT and CDR2 FQNNGV.

The chain joins TRBV4-2 to TRBJ2-2, with 11 nucleotides matching TRBD2. The germline CDR1 and CDR2 sequences are LGHNA and YNFKEQ. The V gene end was trimmed by 0 bases and the J gene end by 7 bases; junction bases not matched to a gene: 10. The CDR3 loop spans 18 amino acids. Here the CDR3 DNA reads TGTGCCAGCAGCCAAGACGCTAGCGGGGGGCGGGAAGGCGGGGAGCTGTTTTTT. Translation gives CASSQDASGGREGGELFF.